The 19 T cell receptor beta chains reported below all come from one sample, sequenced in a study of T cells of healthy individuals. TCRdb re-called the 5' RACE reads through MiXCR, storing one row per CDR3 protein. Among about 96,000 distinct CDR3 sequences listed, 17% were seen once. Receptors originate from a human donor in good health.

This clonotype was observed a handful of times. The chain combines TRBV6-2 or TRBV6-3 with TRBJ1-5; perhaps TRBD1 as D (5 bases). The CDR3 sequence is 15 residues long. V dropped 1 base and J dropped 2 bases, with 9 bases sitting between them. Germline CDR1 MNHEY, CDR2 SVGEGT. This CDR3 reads CASSYLGGGNQPQHF. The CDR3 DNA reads TGTGCCAGCAGTTACTTGGGGGGTGGCAATCAGCCCCAGCATTTT.

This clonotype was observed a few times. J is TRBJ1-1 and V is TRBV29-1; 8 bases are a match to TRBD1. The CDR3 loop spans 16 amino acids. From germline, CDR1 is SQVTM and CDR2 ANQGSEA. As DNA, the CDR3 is TGCAGTGGAACGAACAGGGGGGAGACAGGTATCGCTGAAGCTTTCTTT. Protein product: CSGTNRGETGIAEAFF.

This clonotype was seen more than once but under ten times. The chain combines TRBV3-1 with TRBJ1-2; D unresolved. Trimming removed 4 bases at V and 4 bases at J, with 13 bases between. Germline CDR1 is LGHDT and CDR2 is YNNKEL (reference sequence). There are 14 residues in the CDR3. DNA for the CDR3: TGTGCCAGCAGCCCCACCAGCCTGGCCTATGGCTACACCTTC. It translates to CASSPTSLAYGYTF.

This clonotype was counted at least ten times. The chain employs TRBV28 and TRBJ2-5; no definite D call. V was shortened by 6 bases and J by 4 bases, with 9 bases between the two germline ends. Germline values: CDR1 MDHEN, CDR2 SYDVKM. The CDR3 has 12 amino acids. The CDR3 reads CASSSDGETQYF. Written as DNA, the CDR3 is TGTGCCAGCAGCTCCGACGGAGAGACCCAGTACTTC.

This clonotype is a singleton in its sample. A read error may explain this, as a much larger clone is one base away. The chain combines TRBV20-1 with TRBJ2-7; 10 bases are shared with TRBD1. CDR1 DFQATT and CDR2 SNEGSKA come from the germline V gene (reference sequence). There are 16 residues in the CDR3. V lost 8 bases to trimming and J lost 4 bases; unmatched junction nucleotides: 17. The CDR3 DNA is TGCAGTACGGAAGAGCTCGGGACAGGGGATGAGTACGAGCAGTACTTC. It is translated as CSTEELGTGDEYEQYF.

The CDR3, as DNA: TGTGCCAGCAGCGGGACTAGCGGGGGGCATGGCGGGGAGCTGTTTTTT. Its translation is CASSGTSGGHGGELFF. The chain couples TRBV12-3 or TRBV12-4 to TRBJ2-2; 15 positions match TRBD2. CDR3 size: 16 residues. V dropped 6 bases and J dropped 7; count of bases not matched to a gene: 6.

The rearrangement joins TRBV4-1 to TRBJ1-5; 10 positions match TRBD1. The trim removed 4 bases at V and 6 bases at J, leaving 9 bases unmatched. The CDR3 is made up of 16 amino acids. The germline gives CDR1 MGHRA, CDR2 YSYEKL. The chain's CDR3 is CASSPSGTGDGQPQHF. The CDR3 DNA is TGCGCCAGCAGCCCCTCCGGGACAGGGGATGGTCAGCCCCAGCATTTT.

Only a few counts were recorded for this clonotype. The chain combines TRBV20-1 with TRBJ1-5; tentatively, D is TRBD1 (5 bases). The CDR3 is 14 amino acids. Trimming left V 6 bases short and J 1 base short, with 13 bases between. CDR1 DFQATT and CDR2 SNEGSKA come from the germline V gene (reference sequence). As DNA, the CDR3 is TGCAGTGCCCGACGTGGGGGAAGCAATCAGCCCCAGCATTTT. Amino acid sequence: CSARRGGSNQPQHF.

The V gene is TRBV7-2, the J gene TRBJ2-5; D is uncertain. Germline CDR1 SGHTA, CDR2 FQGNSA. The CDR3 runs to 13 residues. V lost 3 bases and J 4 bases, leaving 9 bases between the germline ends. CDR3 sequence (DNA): TGTGCCAGCAGCTTCCTCACCCCAGAGACCCAGTACTTC. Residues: CASSFLTPETQYF. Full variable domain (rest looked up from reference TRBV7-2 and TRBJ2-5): GAGVSQSPSNKVTEKGKDVELRCDPISGHTALYWYRQSLGQGLEFLIYFQGNSAPDKSGLPSDRFSAERTGGSVSTLTIQRTQQEDSAVYLCASSFLTPETQYFGPGTRLLVL.

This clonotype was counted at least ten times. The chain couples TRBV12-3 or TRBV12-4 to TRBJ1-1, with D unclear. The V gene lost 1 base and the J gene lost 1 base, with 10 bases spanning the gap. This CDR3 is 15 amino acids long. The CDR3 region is CASSLEARPNTEAFF. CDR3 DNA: TGTGCCAGCAGTTTAGAGGCAAGGCCGAACACTGAAGCTTTCTTT.

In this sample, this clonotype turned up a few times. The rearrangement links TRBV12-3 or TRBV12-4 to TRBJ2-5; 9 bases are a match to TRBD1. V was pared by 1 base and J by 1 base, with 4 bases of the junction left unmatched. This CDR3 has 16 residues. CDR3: CASSLVAQGAQETQYF. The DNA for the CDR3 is TGTGCCAGCAGTTTAGTAGCACAGGGGGCCCAAGAGACCCAGTACTTC.

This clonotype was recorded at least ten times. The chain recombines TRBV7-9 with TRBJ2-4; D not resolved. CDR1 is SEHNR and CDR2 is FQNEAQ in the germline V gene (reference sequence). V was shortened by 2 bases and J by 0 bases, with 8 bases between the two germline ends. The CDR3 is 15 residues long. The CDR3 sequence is CASSLFGRAKNIQYF. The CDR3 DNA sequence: TGTGCCAGCAGCTTATTTGGACGAGCCAAAAACATTCAGTACTTC.

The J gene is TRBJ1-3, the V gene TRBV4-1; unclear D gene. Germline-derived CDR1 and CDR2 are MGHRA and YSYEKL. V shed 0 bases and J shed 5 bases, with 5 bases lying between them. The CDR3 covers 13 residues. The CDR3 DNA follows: TGCGCCAGCAGCCAAGATCCCCGAAACACCATATATTTT. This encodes CASSQDPRNTIYF.

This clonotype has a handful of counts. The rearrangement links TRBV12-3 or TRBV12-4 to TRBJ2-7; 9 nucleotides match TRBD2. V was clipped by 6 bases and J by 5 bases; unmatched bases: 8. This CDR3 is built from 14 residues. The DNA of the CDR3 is TGTGCCAGCAGAATTAGCGGGGGTGCCGACGAGCAGTACTTC. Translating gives CASRISGGADEQYF.

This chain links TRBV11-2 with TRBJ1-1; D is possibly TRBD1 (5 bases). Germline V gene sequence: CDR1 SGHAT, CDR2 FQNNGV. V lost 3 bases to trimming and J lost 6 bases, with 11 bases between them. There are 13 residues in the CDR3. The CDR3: CASSFRAGAEAFF. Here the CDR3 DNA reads TGTGCCAGCAGCTTTCGTGCGGGGGCTGAAGCTTTCTTT.

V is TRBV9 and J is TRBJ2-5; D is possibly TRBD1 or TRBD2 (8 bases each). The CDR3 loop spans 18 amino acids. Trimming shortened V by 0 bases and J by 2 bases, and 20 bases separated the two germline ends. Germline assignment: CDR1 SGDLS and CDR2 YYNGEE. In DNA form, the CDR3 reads TGTGCCAGCAGCGTAGTTGGGGGGACAGGCGGGAGGCAAGAGACCCAGTACTTC. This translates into CASSVVGGTGGRQETQYF.

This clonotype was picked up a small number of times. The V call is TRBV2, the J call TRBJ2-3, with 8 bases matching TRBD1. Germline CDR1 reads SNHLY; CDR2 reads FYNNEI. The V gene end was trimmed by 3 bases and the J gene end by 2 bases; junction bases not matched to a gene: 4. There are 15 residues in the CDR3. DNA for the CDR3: TGTGCCAGCAGTGAGACAGGGGTCTTCACAGATACGCAGTATTTT. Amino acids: CASSETGVFTDTQYF.

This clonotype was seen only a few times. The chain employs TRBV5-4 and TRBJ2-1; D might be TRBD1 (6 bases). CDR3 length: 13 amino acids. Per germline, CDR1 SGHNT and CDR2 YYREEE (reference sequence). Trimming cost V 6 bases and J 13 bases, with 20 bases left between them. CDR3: CASNPPGADRQFF. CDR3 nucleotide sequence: TGTGCCAGCAACCCACCAGGGGCGGATAGACAGTTCTTC. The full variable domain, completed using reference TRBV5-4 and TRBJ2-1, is ETGVTQSPTHLIKTRGQQVTLRCSSQSGHNTVSWYQQALGQGPQFIFQYYREEENGRGNFPPRFSGLQFPNYSSELNVNALELDDSALYLCASNPPGADRQFFGPGTRLTVL.

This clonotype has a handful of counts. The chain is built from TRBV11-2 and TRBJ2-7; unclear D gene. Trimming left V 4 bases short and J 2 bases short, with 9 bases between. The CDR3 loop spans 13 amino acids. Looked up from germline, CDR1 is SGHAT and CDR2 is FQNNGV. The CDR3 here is CASSSRSTYEQYF. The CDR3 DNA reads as TGTGCCAGCAGCTCAAGGAGTACCTACGAGCAGTACTTC.